What follows describes a single T cell receptor beta chain. Measured with immunoSEQ multiplex PCR; TCRdb has only the in-frame clones, and not every one. The sample contains 200,000 to 250,000 clones, 85% to 90% of which appear only once. Study members were between about 18 and 95 years old and lived in approximately 25 US regions. Clinical histories supplied by participants themselves formed the basis of cohort assignment. The sample comes from a study of blood T cell repertoires in COVID-19. The sample consisted of PBMCs or T cells enriched from blood (not recorded which). This receptor was taken from a woman aged 18-30 years in a cohort exposed to, infected with or recovered from COVID-19 (not recorded which).

The CDR3 sequence is CATSETGGTGELFF. CDR3 bases: TGTGCCACCAGTGAAACAGGGGGGACCGGGGAGCTGTTTTTT. The V call is TRBV24-1, the J call TRBJ2-2; 8 nucleotides align to TRBD1. V lost 4 bases to trimming and J lost 5 bases; unmatched junction nucleotides: 2. The germline V gene encodes CDR1 KGHDR and CDR2 SFDVKD. The CDR3 is made up of 14 amino acids.